The clone carrying this TCR beta chain showed up just a few times. Uncontrolled infection, other autoimmune disease, pregnancy or lactation disqualified patients from enrolment. Clinical symptoms, serum thyroxine and TRAb, thyroid ultrasound and orbital computed tomography together formed the diagnostic basis. Regions amplified from RNA transcripts were the TCR beta CDR3 regions. The HTBI primer set was used in a first-round RT-PCR of the TCR CDR3. In TCRdb, the multiplex PCR reads were re-called with MiXCR into one record per CDR3 protein. This sample has around 600,000 distinct CDR3 sequences, with just under 45% found just once. The data originate from a study of T cells in Graves' hyperthyroidism and ophthalmopathy. CDR3 length: 16 residues. V dropped 3 bases and J dropped 2 bases, with 16 bases sitting between them.

The receptor's source is an adult man with Graves' disease, either hyperthyroidism or ophthalmopathy (not recorded which). The chain is built from TRBV12-3 or TRBV12-4 and TRBJ1-2, with D possibly TRBD1 on 5 matching bases. The material sequenced was peripheral blood or thyroid tissue (not recorded which). In DNA form, the CDR3 reads TGTGCCAGCAGTTTGGTAATCAAGGGGCCCAACTATGGCTACACCTTC. Translated: CASSLVIKGPNYGYTF.